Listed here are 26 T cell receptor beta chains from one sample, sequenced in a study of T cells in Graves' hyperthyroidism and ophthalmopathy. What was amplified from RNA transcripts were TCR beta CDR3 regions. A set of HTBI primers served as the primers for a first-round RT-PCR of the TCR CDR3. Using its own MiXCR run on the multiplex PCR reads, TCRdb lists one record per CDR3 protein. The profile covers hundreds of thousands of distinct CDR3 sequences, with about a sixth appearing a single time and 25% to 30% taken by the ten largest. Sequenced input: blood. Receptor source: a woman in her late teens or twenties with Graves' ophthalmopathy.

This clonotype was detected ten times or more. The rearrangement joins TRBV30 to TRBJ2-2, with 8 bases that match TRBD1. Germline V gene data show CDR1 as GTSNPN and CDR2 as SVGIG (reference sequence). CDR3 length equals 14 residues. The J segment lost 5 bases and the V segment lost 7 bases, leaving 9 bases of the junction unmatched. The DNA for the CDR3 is TGTGCCTTGCGACAGGGGATCTCGACCGGGGAGCTGTTTTTT. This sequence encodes CALRQGISTGELFF.

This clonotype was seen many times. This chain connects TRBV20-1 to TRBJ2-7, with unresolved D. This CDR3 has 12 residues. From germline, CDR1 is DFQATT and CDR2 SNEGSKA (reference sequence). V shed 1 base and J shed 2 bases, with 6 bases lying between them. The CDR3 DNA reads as TGCAGTGCTAGAGTGAGTACCTACGAGCAGTACTTC. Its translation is CSARVSTYEQYF.

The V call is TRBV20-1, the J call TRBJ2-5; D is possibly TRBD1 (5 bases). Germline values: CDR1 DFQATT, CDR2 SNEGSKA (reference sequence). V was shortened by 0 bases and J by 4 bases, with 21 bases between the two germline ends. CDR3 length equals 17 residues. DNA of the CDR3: TGCAGTGCTAGAGATCGAGCCAGCAGTTGGCAGGGAGAGACCCAGTACTTC. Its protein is CSARDRASSWQGETQYF.

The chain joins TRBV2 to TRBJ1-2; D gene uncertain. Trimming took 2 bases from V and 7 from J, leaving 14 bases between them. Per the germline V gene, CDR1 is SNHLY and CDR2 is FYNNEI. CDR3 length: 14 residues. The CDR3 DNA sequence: TGTGCCAGCAGTGAACGGGGTATTAAGATTGGCTACACCTTC. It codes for CASSERGIKIGYTF.

The CDR3 nucleotides are TGTGCCAGCTTCCACGTGGCAGGAGATGAAGCTTTCTTT. Its translation is CASFHVAGDEAFF. The chain links TRBV18 to TRBJ1-1; D gene ambiguous. The CDR3 is 13 residues long. V lost 7 bases to trimming and J lost 7 bases, with 16 bases between them. CDR1 KGHSH and CDR2 LQKENI come from the germline V gene.

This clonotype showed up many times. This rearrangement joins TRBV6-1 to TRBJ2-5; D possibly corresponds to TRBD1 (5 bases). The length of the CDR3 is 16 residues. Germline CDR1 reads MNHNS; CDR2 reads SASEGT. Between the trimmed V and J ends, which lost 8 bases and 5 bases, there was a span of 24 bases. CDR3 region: CASQKARSRGRETQYF. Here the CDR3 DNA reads TGTGCCAGCCAGAAAGCCCGCTCTAGGGGCCGGGAGACCCAGTACTTC.

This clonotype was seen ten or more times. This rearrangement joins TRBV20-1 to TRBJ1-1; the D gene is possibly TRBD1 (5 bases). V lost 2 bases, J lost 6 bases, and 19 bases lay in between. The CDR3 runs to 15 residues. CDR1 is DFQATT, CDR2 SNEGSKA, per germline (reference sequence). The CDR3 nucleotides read TGCAGTGCTAGACCCATCGACAGAGGGATCCCTGAAGCTTTCTTT. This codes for CSARPIDRGIPEAFF.

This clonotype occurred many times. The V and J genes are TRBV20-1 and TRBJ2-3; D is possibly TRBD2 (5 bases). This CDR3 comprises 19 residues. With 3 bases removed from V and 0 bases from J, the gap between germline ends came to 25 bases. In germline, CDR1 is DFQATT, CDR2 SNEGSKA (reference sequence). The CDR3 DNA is TGCAGTGCTAGGGCCAACCTTATAACGGGGAAAACTAGCACAGATACGCAGTATTTT. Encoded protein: CSARANLITGKTSTDTQYF.

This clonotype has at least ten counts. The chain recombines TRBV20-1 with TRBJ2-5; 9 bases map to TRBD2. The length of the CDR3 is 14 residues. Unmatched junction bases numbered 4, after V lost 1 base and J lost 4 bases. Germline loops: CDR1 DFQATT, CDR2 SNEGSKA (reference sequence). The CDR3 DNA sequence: TGCAGTGCTAGAGGGACTAGCGTGCCAGAGACCCAGTACTTC. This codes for CSARGTSVPETQYF.

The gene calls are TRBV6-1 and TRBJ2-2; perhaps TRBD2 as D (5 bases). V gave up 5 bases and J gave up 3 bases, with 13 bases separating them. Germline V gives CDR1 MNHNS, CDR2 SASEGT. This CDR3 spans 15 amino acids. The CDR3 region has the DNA TGTGCCAGCAGTTTCTTAGAGGGCTACACCGGGGAGCTGTTTTTT. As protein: CASSFLEGYTGELFF.

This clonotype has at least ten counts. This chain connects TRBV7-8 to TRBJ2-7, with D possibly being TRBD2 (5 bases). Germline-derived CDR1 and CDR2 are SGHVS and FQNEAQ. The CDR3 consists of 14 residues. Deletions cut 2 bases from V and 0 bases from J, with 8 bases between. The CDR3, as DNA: TGTGCCAGCAGCTTAAGAGCGGACTCCTACGAGCAGTACTTC. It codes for CASSLRADSYEQYF.

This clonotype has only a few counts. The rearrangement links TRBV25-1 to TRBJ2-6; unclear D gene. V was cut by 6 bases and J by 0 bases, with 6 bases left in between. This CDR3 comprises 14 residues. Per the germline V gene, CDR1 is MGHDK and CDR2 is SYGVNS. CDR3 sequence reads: CASRTSSGANVLTF. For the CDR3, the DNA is TGTGCCAGCAGGACGTCCTCTGGGGCCAACGTCCTGACTTTC.

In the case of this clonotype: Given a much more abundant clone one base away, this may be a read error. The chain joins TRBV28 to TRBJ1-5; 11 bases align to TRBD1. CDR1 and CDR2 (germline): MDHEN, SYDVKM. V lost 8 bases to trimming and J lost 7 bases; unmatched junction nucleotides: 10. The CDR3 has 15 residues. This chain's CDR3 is CASGGTGGSRQPQHF. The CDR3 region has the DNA TGTGCCAGCGGCGGGACAGGGGGAAGTCGGCAGCCCCAGCATTTT.

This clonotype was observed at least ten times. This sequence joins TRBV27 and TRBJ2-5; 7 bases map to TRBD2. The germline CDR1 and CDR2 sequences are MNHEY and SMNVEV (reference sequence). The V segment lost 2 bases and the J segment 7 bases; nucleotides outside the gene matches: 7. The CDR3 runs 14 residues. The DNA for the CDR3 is TGTGCCAGCAGTTTACTAGCGGTGTCCGGGACCCAGTACTTC. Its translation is CASSLLAVSGTQYF.

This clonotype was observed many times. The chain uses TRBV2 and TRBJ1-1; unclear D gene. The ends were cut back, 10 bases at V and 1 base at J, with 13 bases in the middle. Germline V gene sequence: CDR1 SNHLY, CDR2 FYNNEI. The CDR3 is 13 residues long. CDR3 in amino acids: CAMERRTNTEAFF. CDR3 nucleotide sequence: TGTGCCATGGAGAGACGGACGAACACTGAAGCTTTCTTT.

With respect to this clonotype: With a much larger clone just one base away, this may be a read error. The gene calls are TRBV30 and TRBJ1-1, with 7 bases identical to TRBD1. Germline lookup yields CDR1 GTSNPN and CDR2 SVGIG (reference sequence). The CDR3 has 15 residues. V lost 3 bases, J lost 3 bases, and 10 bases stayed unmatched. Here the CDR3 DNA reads TGTGCCTGGAGCTACAGGGGTTCTAGGGACACTGAAGCTTTCTTT. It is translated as CAWSYRGSRDTEAFF.

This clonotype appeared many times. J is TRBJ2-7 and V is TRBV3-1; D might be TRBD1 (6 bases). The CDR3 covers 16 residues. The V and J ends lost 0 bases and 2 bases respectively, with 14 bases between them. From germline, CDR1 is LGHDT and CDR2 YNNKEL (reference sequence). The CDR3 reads CASSQDGGGRAYEQYF. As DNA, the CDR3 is TGTGCCAGCAGCCAAGATGGTGGGGGCCGCGCCTACGAGCAGTACTTC.

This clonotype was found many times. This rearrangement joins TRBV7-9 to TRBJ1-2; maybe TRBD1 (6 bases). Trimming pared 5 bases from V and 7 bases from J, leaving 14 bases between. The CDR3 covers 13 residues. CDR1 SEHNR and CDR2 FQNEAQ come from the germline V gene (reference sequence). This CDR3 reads CASSLLGGLGYTF. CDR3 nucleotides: TGTGCCAGCAGCCTACTCGGGGGGCTTGGCTACACCTTC.

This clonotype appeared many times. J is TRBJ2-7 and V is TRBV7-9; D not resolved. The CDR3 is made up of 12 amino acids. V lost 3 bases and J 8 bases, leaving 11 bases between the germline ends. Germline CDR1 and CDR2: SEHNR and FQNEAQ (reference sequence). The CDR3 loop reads CASSLAGRQQYF. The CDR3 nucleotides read TGTGCCAGCAGCTTGGCCGGACGACAGCAGTACTTC.

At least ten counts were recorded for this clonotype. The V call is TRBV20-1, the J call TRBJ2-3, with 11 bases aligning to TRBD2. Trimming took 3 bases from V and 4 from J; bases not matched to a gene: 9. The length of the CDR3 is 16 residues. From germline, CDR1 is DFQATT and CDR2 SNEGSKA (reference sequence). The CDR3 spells CSASPLTSGSADTQYF. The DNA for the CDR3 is TGCAGTGCTAGTCCCCTAACTAGCGGGAGCGCAGATACGCAGTATTTT.

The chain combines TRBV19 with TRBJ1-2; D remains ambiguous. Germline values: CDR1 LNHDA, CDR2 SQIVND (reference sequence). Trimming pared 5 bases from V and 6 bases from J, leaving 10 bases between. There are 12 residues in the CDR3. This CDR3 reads CASSLSGNGYTF. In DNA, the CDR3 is TGTGCCAGTAGTCTTTCGGGGAATGGCTACACCTTC.

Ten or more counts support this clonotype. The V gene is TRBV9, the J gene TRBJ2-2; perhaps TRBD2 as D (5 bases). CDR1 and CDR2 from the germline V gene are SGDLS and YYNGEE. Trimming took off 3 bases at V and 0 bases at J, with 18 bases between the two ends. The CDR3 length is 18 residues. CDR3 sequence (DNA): TGTGCCAGCAGCGCAATGGCAGGAGGCGTCGCGAACACCGGGGAGCTGTTTTTT. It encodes CASSAMAGGVANTGELFF.

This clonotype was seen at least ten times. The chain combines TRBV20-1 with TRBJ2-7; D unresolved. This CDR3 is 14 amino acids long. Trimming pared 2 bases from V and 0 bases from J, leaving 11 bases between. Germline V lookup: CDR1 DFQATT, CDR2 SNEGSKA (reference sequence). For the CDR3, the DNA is TGCAGTGCTAGACTCCTACCGAGCTCCTACGAGCAGTACTTC. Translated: CSARLLPSSYEQYF.

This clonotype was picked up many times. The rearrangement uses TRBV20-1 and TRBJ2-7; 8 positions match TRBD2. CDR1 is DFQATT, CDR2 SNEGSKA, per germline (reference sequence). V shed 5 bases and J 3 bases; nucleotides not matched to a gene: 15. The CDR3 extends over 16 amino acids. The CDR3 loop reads CSAPRPSREGIYEQYF. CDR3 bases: TGCAGTGCTCCTCGACCATCCCGGGAGGGAATCTACGAGCAGTACTTC.

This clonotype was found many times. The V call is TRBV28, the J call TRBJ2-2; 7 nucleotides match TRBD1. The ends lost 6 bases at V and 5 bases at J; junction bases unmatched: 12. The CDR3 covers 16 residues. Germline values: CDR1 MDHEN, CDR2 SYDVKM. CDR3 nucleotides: TGTGCCAGCAGCCGAACCACAGGGGTAAAGACCGGGGAGCTGTTTTTT. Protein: CASSRTTGVKTGELFF.

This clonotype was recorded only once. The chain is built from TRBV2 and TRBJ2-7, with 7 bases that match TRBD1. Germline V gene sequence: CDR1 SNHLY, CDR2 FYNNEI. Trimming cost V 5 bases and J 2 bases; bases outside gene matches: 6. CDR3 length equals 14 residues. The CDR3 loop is CASSYQGTAYEQYF. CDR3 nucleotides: TGTGCCAGCAGTTACCAAGGGACAGCCTACGAGCAGTACTTC. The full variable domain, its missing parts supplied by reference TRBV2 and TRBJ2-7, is EPEVTQTPSHQVTQMGQEVILRCVPISNHLYFYWYRQILGQKVEFLVSFYNNEISEKSEIFDDQFSVERPDGSNFTLKIRSTKLEDSAMYFCASSYQGTAYEQYFGPGTRLTVT.